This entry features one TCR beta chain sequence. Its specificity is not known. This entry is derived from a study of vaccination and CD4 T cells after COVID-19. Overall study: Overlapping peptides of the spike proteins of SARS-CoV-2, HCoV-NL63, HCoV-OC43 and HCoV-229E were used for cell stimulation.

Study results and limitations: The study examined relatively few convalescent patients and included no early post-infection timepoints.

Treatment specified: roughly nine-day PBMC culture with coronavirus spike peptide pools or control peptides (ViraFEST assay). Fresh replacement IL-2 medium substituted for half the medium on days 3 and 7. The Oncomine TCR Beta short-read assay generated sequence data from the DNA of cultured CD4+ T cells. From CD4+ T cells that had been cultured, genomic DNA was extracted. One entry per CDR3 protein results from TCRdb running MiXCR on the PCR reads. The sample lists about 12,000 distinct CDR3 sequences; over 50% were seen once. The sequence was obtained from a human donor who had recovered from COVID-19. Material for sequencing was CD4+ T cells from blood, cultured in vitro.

The DNA of the CDR3 is TGTGCCAGCAGCCACCTTAGCGGGGGCACAGATACGCAGTATTTT. Encoded protein: CASSHLSGGTDTQYF. V gene TRBV11-1 combines with J gene TRBJ2-3; TRBD2 aligns across 8 bases. The CDR3 contains 15 residues. CDR1 is SGHAT, CDR2 FQDESV, per germline (reference sequence). Trimming took 5 bases from V and 1 from J; bases not matched to a gene: 5.